Each of the 14 T cell receptor beta chains below was sequenced from the same sample in a study of human T cells and chemical hapten exposure. One entry per CDR3 protein results from TCRdb running MiXCR on the RACE reads. This sample yields some 52,000 distinct CDR3 sequences, of which 9.5% to 12% are seen a single time; approximately 2% belongs to the top ten. Time point here: patch test 1, 2 weeks after DPC sensitization. Treatment denoted: therapeutic diphenylcyclopropenone sensitization with weekly scalp DPC. RNA extraction used unfractionated whole blood as the source of total RNA. The sequences come from whole blood, collected in connection with sensitization to the hapten diphenylcyclopropenone (DPC). The receptors shown here come from a woman in her 40s with alopecia areata. Some clones in this sample may be carry-over from other donors' samples.

The chain has TRBV4-3 and TRBJ2-3, with D tentatively TRBD1 or TRBD2 (5 bases each). This CDR3 spans 16 amino acids. V lost 0 bases and J 2 bases, leaving 12 bases between the germline ends. Germline CDR1 reads LGHNA; CDR2 reads YSLEER. CDR3 in amino acids: CASSQDRGRITDTQYF. The DNA of the CDR3 is TGCGCCAGCAGCCAAGACCGGGGCAGGATCACAGATACGCAGTATTTT.

This clonotype was counted only a few times. V and J are TRBV11-2 and TRBJ2-3; D possibly matches TRBD1 or TRBD2 (5 bases each). Germline V gene lookup returns CDR1 SGHAT and CDR2 FQNNGV. The CDR3 contains 14 residues. V lost 5 bases and J 5 bases, leaving 14 bases between the germline ends. As DNA, the CDR3 is TGTGCCAGCAGCCTCCAACTGAGGGGAGATACGCAGTATTTT. Its translation: CASSLQLRGDTQYF.

This clonotype was recorded a few times. The rearrangement joins TRBV9 to TRBJ2-5; D perhaps matches TRBD1 (6 bases). The CDR3 loop spans 14 amino acids. Deletions cut 1 base from V and 5 bases from J, with 12 bases between. From germline, CDR1 is SGDLS and CDR2 YYNGEE. In DNA, the CDR3 is TGTGCCAGCAGCGTAAGAGGGGGTCAGGAGACCCAGTACTTC. This gives the protein CASSVRGGQETQYF.

This clonotype was counted at least ten times. The chain employs TRBV3-1 and TRBJ2-1; TRBD1 aligns across 9 bases. This CDR3 is built from 15 residues. Germline V gene data show CDR1 as LGHDT and CDR2 as YNNKEL (reference sequence). Trimming took 6 bases from V and 7 from J; bases not matched to a gene: 10. The chain's CDR3 is CASSAAWDRANEQFF. The CDR3 DNA is TGTGCCAGCAGTGCCGCCTGGGACAGGGCAAATGAGCAGTTCTTC.

The table lists this clonotype with many counts. The V and J genes are TRBV6-2 or TRBV6-3 and TRBJ1-2; D not certain. The germline gives CDR1 MNHEY, CDR2 SVGEGT. This CDR3 is 16 amino acids long. Trimming shortened V by 7 bases and J by 4 bases, and 22 bases separated the two germline ends. As DNA, the CDR3 is TGTGCCAGCACTCACTCCCAACCGCCAGAGCGCTATGGCTACACCTTC. Its protein product is CASTHSQPPERYGYTF.

This clonotype is labeled as medium-sized. The rearrangement joins TRBV5-5 to TRBJ2-5; D is ambiguous. Germline V gene lookup returns CDR1 SGHKS and CDR2 YYEKEE (reference sequence). Trimming shortened V by 1 base and J by 4 bases, and 2 bases separated the two germline ends. The CDR3 extends over 11 amino acids. CDR3: CASSLTETQYF. For the CDR3, the DNA is TGTGCCAGCAGCTTGACAGAGACCCAGTACTTC.

This clonotype came up a few times. The rearrangement uses TRBV10-3 and TRBJ1-5; the D is unclear. The ends were cut back, 4 bases at V and 4 bases at J, with 5 bases in the middle. There are 12 residues in the CDR3. CDR1 ENHRY and CDR2 SYGVKD come from the germline V gene. In DNA, the CDR3 is TGTGCCATCAGTGGTGGGAATCAGCCCCAGCATTTT. Its translation: CAISGGNQPQHF.

This clonotype has just a few counts. The V call is TRBV12-5, the J call TRBJ2-1, with D possibly TRBD1 on 5 matching bases. Per germline, CDR1 LGHNT and CDR2 FRNRAP. The CDR3 has 15 residues. Trimming left V 7 bases short and J 0 bases short, with 13 bases between. CDR3 sequence: CASAQGSTSYNEQFF. In DNA form, the CDR3 reads TGTGCTAGTGCCCAGGGCTCAACCTCCTACAATGAGCAGTTCTTC.

The V gene is TRBV10-3, the J gene TRBJ2-3; D might be TRBD2 (5 bases). V lost 6 bases and J lost 2, with 9 bases in between. This CDR3 region has 13 residues. The germline gives CDR1 ENHRY, CDR2 SYGVKD. DNA of the CDR3: TGTGCCATCAGGAGCGGATACACAGATACGCAGTATTTT. Translated, it gives CAIRSGYTDTQYF.

The chain links TRBV7-9 to TRBJ1-5, with 8 bases matching TRBD1. Trimming at V came to 3 bases and at J to 10 bases, leaving 17 bases not matched to a gene. This CDR3 spans 17 amino acids. Germline assignment: CDR1 SEHNR and CDR2 FQNEAQ (reference sequence). The CDR3 loop is CASSLGPDRGQGGPQHF. The DNA for the CDR3 is TGTGCCAGCAGCTTGGGCCCTGACAGGGGTCAAGGGGGCCCCCAGCATTTT.

This clonotype has just a few counts. The chain combines TRBV20-1 with TRBJ2-7; D remains unclear. The CDR3 totals 10 residues. V was pared by 7 bases and J by 0 bases, with 4 bases between. The germline gives CDR1 DFQATT, CDR2 SNEGSKA (reference sequence). The DNA for the CDR3 is TGCAGTGTGGACTCCTACGAGCAGTACTTC. Protein sequence: CSVDSYEQYF.

This clonotype was recorded a few times. The rearrangement joins TRBV14 to TRBJ1-4, with unresolved D. Trimming shortened V by 1 base and J by 3 bases, and 12 bases separated the two germline ends. CDR3 size: 16 residues. Germline V gives CDR1 SGHDN, CDR2 FVKESK. CDR3 loop: CASSQAGLGPNEKLFF. CDR3 DNA sequence: TGTGCCAGCAGCCAAGCCGGACTAGGACCTAATGAAAAACTGTTTTTT.

The CDR3 protein is CSVEDPPPQPGYTF. The CDR3, as DNA: TGCAGCGTTGAAGATCCCCCTCCCCAACCTGGCTACACCTTC. This chain uses TRBV29-1 with TRBJ1-2, with unresolved D. The CDR3 length is 14 residues. Germline V gene sequence: CDR1 SQVTM, CDR2 ANQGSEA. Between the trimmed V and J ends, which lost 0 bases and 7 bases, there was a span of 15 bases.

The rearrangement joins TRBV4-2 to TRBJ2-7; 7 bases are a match to TRBD1. The CDR3 is 16 amino acids. The J segment lost 3 bases and the V segment lost 2 bases, leaving 10 bases of the junction unmatched. Germline V gene lookup returns CDR1 LGHNA and CDR2 YNFKEQ. The CDR3 loop reads CASSQQIRDSFYEQYF. CDR3 in DNA: TGTGCCAGCAGCCAACAGATCCGGGACAGCTTCTACGAGCAGTACTTC.